This is a list of T cell receptor beta chains from one sample in a study of blood T cells in healthy people across ages. In TCRdb, the 5' RACE reads were re-called with MiXCR into one record per CDR3 protein. The data hold about 800,000 distinct CDR3 sequences, with 20% to 30% observed a single time. The sample also formed part of further work on T cells of mothers and their children.

Sequenced input: blood. The receptors were sampled from a boy younger than 18 in good health. Both conserved end residues are part of each CDR3. D genes are given only for firm matches. Clone size is not always given. Where it is, it says once, few, many or a class for expanded clones.

CDR3 protein	CDR3 DNA	J gene	D gene	V gene	clone size
CASSLSPGSSGANVLTF	TGTGCCAGCAGCTTAAGTCCAGGGAGCTCTGGGGCCAACGTCCTGACTTTC	TRBJ2-6	-	TRBV7-9	-
CASSLGASGRTDTQYF	TGTGCCAGCAGCTTAGGAGCTAGCGGGCGCACAGATACGCAGTATTTT	TRBJ2-3	TRBD2	TRBV7-9	-
CASSQDGSGMINNEQYF	TGCGCCAGCAGCCAAGATGGGTCAGGGATGATTAACAACGAGCAGTACTTC	TRBJ2-7	-	TRBV4-1	few
CASSGPSGGTNYGYTF	TGCGCCAGCAGCGGCCCTTCAGGGGGAACTAACTATGGCTACACCTTC	TRBJ1-2	TRBD1	TRBV4-3	few
CSVVQDTEAFF	TGCAGCGTCGTACAGGACACTGAAGCTTTCTTT	TRBJ1-1	-	TRBV29-1	few
CASSETGGTYGYTF	TGTGCCAGCAGCGAGACAGGGGGCACATATGGCTACACCTTC	TRBJ1-2	TRBD1	TRBV9	-
CSVRTGQAYGYTF	TGCAGCGTACGGACAGGGCAGGCCTATGGCTACACCTTC	TRBJ1-2	TRBD1	TRBV29-1	-
CASSLLGGGDAEQFF	TGTGCCAGCAGCTTACTTGGCGGGGGAGATGCTGAGCAGTTCTTC	TRBJ2-1	TRBD2	TRBV7-3	few
CSAETVNYGYTF	TGCAGTGCTGAGACGGTGAACTATGGCTACACCTTC	TRBJ1-2	-	TRBV20-1	-
CASRLQGTPGDTQYF	TGTGCCAGCAGACTACAGGGGACCCCTGGGGATACGCAGTATTTT	TRBJ2-3	TRBD1	TRBV6-1	-
CASTTGSSGNTIYF	TGTGCCAGCACCACAGGGAGCTCTGGAAACACCATATATTTT	TRBJ1-3	-	TRBV6-5	many
CASSLPPRTETYEQYF	TGTGCCAGCAGTTTACCCCCCAGGACCGAGACCTACGAGCAGTACTTC	TRBJ2-7	-	TRBV27	few
CSAQEQNYGYTF	TGCAGTGCCCAGGAGCAAAACTATGGCTACACCTTC	TRBJ1-2	-	TRBV20-1	few
CATSRDLGLETQYF	TGTGCCACCAGCAGAGATCTAGGGTTGGAGACCCAGTACTTC	TRBJ2-5	-	TRBV15	-
CASSFSEGYNEQFF	TGTGCCAGCAGCTTTTCCGAGGGCTACAATGAGCAGTTCTTC	TRBJ2-1	-	TRBV7-6	few
CASSSNRDRVNEQFF	TGTGCCAGCAGCTCGAACCGGGACAGGGTCAATGAGCAGTTCTTC	TRBJ2-1	TRBD1	TRBV7-8	-
CASSLTQGVTYNEQFF	TGTGCCAGCAGCCTAACACAGGGGGTAACCTACAATGAGCAGTTCTTC	TRBJ2-1	TRBD1	TRBV7-6	-
CASGLGVEAFF	TGTGCCAGCGGTTTGGGGGTTGAAGCTTTCTTT	TRBJ1-1	-	TRBV6-2/TRBV6-3	-
CASSYVSGRSYEQYF	TGTGCCAGCAGTTACGTCAGCGGTCGCTCCTACGAGCAGTACTTC	TRBJ2-7	-	TRBV6-2/TRBV6-3	few
CASSLAEAGRGYTF	TGTGCCAGCAGCTTAGCGGAGGCAGGTCGCGGCTACACCTTC	TRBJ1-2	-	TRBV7-9	-
CASSQGVTGGNYGYTF	TGTGCCAGCAGCCAAGGAGTGACAGGGGGAAACTATGGCTACACCTTC	TRBJ1-2	TRBD1	TRBV14	few
CASSKRGGGAYNEQFF	TGTGCCAGCAGCAAAAGAGGCGGGGGGGCCTACAATGAGCAGTTCTTC	TRBJ2-1	-	TRBV21-1	few
CASSFRSGAYEQYF	TGTGCCAGCAGCTTTAGGTCAGGAGCCTACGAGCAGTACTTC	TRBJ2-7	-	TRBV7-9	-